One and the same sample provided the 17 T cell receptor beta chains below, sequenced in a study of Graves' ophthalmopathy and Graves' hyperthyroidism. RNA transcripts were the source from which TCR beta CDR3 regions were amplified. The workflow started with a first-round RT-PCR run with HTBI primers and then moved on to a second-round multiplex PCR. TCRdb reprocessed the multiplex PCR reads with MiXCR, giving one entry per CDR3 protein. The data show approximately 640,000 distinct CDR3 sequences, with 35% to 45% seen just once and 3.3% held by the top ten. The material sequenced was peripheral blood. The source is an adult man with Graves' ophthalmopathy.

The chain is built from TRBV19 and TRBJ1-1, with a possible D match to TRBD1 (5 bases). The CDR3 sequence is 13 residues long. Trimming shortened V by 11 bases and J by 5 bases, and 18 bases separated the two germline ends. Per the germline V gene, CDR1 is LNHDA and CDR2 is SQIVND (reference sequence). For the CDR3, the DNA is TGTGCCTGGAGTGTACAGGTGGGGACTGAAGCTTTCTTT. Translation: CAWSVQVGTEAFF.

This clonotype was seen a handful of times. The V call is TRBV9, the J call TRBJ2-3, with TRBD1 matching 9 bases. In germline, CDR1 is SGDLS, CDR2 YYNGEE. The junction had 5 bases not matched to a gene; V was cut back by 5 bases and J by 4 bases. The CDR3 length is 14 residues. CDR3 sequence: CASRPTGGADTQYF. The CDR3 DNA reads TGTGCCAGCAGACCGACAGGGGGGGCAGATACGCAGTATTTT. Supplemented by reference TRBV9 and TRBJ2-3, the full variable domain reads DSGVTQTPKHLITATGQRVTLRCSPRSGDLSVYWYQQSLDQGLQFLIQYYNGEERAKGNILERFSAQQFPDLHSELNLSSLELGDSALYFCASRPTGGADTQYFGPGTRLTVL.

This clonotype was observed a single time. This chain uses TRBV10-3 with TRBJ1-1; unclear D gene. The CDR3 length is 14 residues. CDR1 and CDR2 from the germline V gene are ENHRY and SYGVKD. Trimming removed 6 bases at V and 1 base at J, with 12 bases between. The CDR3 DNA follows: TGTGCCATCAGGCCGACTAGCGGGAACACTGAAGCTTTCTTT. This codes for CAIRPTSGNTEAFF.

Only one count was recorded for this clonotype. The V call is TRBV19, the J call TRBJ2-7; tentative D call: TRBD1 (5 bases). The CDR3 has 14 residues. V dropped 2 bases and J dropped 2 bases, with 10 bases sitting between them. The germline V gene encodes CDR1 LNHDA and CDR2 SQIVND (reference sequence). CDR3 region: CASSIQGGAYEQYF. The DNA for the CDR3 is TGTGCCAGTAGTATACAGGGCGGTGCCTACGAGCAGTACTTC.

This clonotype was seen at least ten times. This CDR3 is CASSLTKSFIGYTF. Written as DNA, the CDR3 is TGTGCCAGCAGCTTGACCAAATCCTTTATAGGCTACACCTTC. The chain has TRBV7-8 and TRBJ1-2; D not resolved. Looked up from germline, CDR1 is SGHVS and CDR2 is FQNEAQ. This CDR3 is 14 amino acids long. Trimming shortened V by 3 bases and J by 8 bases, and 16 bases separated the two germline ends.

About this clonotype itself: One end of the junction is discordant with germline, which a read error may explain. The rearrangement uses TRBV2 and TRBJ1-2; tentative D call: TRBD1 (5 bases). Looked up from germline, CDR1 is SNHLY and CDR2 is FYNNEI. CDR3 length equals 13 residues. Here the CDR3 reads CASGERQGCGYTF. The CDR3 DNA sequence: TGTGCCAGCGGTGAAAGGCAGGGCTGCGGCTACACCTTC.

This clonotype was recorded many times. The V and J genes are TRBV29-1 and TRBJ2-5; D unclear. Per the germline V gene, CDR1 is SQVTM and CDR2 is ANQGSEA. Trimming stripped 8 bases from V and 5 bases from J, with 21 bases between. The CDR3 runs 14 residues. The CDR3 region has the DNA TGCAGCATCTCCGAGCCGACCGGTAGGGAGACCCAGTACTTC. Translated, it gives CSISEPTGRETQYF.

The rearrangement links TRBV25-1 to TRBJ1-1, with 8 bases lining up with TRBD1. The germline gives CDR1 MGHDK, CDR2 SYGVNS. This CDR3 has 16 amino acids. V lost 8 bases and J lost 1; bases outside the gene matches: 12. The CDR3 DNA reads TGTGCCAGCTCACTGGCAGGGGGCAGTCGGAACACTGAAGCTTTCTTT. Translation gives CASSLAGGSRNTEAFF.

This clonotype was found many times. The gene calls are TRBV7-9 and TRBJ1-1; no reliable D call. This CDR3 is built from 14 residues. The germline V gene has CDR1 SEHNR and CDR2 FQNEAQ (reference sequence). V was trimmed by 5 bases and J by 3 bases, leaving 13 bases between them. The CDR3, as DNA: TGTGCCAGCAGCCCTAGTGGACCCTACACTGAAGCTTTCTTT. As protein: CASSPSGPYTEAFF.

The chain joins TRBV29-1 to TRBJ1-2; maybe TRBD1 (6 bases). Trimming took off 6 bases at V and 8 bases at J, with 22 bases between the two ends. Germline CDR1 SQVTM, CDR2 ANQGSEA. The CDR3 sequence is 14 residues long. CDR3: CSVPGAGLIGGYTF. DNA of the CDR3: TGCAGCGTCCCGGGGGCAGGTTTGATTGGGGGCTACACCTTC.

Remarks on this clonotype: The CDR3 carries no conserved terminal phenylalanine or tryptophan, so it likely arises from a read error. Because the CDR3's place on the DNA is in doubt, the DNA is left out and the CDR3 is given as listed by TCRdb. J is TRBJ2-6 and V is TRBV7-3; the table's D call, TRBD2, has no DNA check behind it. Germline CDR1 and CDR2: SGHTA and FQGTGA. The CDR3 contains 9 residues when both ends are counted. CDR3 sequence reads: CASSHGGTS.

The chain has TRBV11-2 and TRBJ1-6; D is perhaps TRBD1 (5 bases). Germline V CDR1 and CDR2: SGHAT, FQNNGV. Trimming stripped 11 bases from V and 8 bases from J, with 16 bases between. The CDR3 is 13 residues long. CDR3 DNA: TGTGCCTGGAGAGACGGGGGTGATTCACCCCTCCACTTT. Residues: CAWRDGGDSPLHF.

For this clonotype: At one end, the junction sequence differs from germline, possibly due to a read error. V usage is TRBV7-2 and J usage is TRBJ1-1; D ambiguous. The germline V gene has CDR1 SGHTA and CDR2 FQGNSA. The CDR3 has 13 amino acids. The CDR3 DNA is TGTGCCAGCAGCTTGGATGGGAACATTGAAGCTTTCTTT. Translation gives CASSLDGNIEAFF. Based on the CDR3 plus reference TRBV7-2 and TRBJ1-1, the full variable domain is GAGVSQSPSNKVTEKGKDVELRCDPISGHTALYWYRQSLGQGLEFLIYFQGNSAPDKSGLPSDRFSAERTGGSVSTLTIQRTQQEDSAVYLCASSLDGNIEAFFGQGTRLTVV.

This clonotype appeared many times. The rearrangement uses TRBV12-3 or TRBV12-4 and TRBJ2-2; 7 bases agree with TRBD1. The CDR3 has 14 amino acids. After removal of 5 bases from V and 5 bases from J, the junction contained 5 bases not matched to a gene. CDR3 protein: CASSHQDRTGELFF. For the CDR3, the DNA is TGTGCCAGCAGTCACCAGGACAGGACCGGGGAGCTGTTTTTT.

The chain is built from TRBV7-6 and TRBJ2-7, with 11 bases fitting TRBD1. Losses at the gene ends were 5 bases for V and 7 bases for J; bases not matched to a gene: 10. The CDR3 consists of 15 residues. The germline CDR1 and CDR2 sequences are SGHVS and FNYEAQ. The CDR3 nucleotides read TGTGCCAGCAGCAAATGGACAGGGGGCTATCAGGAGCAGTACTTC. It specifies CASSKWTGGYQEQYF.

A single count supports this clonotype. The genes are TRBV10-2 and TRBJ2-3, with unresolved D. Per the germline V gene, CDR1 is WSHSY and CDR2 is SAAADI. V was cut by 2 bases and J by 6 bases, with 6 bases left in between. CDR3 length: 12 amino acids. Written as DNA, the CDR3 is TGCGCCAGCAGTGAGATCCGGGATACGCAGTATTTT. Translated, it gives CASSEIRDTQYF.

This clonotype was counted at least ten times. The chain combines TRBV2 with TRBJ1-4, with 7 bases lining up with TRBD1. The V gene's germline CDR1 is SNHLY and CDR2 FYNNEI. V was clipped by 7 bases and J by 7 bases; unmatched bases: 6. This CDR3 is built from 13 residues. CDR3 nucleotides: TGTGCCAGCAAGAGACAGGGAGGTGAAAAACTGTTTTTT. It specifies CASKRQGGEKLFF. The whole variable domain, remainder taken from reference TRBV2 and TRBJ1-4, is EPEVTQTPSHQVTQMGQEVILRCVPISNHLYFYWYRQILGQKVEFLVSFYNNEISEKSEIFDDQFSVERPDGSNFTLKIRSTKLEDSAMYFCASKRQGGEKLFFGSGTQLSVL.